Listed below are T cell receptor beta chains from one sample, sequenced in a study of human T cells and chemical hapten exposure. Using its own MiXCR run on the 5' RACE reads, TCRdb lists one record per CDR3 protein. The sample consists of around 140,000 distinct CDR3 sequences, roughly 4% of them appearing once. The receptors originated from a female donor in good health. The conserved cysteine and the conserved F or W are not part of the CDR3 here. D genes are given only for firm matches. Clone size, where shown, is once, few, many, or a class for clones that have expanded.

>.|.|TRBV18
ASSLRGSSTDTQY
>.|many|TRBV19
ASSKQNTNQPQH
>.|many|TRBV12-3/TRBV12-4
ASSSPLGGGIQETQY
>.|many|TRBV6-2/TRBV6-3
ATLGVLGRTEAF
>TRBD2|many|TRBV19
ASTEGGRPYNEQF
>.|many|TRBV7-2
ASSLARRGLWF
>TRBD1|.|TRBV13
ASLGTGGRTEAF
>.|many|TRBV18
ASSWGPGRSHNEQF
>TRBD1|few|TRBV6-1
ASRDRQGANTGELF
>TRBD1|many|TRBV18
ASSPPGQGAFGQPQH
>TRBD2|many|TRBV29-1
SVEDALGGGVQETQY
>TRBD2|.|TRBV20-1
SARPTSEAGELF
>.|many|TRBV5-6
ASTRTANNSPLH
>.|many|TRBV29-1
SVGIGVDNQPQH
>TRBD1|many|TRBV20-1
SVGQGINQPQH
>.|many|TRBV24-1
ATSPMGLSGNTIY
>TRBD1|many|TRBV13
ASSLGGQGPYEQY